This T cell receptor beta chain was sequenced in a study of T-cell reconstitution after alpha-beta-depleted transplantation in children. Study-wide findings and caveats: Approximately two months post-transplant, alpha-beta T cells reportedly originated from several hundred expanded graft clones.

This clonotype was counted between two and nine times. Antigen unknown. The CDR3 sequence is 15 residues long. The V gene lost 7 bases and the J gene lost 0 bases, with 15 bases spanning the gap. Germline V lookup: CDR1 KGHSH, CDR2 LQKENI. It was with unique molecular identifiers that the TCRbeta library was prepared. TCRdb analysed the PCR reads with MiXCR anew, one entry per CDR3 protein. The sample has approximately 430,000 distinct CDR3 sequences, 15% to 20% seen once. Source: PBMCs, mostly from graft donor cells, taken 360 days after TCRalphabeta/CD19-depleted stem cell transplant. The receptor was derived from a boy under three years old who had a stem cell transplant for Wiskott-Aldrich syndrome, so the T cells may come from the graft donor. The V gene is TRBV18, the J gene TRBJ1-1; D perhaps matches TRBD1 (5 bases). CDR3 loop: CASLPTRGLNTEAFF. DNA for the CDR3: TGTGCCAGCTTGCCTACGAGGGGCCTGAACACTGAAGCTTTCTTT.